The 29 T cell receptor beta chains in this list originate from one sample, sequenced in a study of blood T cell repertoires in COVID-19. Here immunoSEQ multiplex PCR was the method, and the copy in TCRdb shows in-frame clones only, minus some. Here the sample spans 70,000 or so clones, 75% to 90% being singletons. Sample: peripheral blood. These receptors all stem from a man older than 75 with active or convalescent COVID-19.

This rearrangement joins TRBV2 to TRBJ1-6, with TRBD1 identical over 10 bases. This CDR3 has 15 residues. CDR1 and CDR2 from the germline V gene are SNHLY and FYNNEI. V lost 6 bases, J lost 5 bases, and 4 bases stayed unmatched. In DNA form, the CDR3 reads TGTGCCAGCAGGGGACAGGGGCTAGATAATTCACCCCTCCACTTT. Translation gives CASRGQGLDNSPLHF.

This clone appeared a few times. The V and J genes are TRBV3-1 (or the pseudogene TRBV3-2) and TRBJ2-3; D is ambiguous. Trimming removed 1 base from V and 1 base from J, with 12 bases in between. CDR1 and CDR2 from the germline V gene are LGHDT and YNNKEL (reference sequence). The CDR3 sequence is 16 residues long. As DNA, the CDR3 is TGTGCCAGCAGCCAAGCCCCCCGCCGGGGCACAGATACGCAGTATTTT. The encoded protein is CASSQAPRRGTDTQYF.

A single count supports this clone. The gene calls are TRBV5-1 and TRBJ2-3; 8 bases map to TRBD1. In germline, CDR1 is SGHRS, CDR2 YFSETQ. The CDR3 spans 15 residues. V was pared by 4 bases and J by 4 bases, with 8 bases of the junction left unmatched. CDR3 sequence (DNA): TGCGCCAGCAGCGGCGGGACAGGACGCGCAGATACGCAGTATTTT. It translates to CASSGGTGRADTQYF.

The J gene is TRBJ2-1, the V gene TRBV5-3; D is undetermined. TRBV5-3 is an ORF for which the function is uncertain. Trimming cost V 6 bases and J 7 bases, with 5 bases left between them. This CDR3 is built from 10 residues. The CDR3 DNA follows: TGTGCCAGAATAGAAAATGAGCAGTTCTTC. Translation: CARIENEQFF.

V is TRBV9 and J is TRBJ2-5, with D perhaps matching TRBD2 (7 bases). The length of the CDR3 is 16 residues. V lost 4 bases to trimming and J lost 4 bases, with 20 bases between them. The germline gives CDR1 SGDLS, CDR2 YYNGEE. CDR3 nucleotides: TGTGCCAGCAGCCCCCGAAGGGGGGAGGGCGGAGAGACCCAGTACTTC. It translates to CASSPRRGEGGETQYF.

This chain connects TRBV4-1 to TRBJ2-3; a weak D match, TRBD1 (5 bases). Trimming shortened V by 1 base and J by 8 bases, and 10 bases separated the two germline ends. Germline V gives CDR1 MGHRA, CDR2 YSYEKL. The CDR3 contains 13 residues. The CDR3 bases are TGCGCCAGCAGCCAAGCCAGGGCTGGTACGCAGTATTTT. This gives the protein CASSQARAGTQYF.

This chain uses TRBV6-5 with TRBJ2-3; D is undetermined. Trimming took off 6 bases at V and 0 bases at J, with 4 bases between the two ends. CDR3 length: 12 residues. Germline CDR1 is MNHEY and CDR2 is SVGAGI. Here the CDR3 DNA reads TGTGCCAGCAGAACAAGCACAGATACGCAGTATTTT. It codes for CASRTSTDTQYF.

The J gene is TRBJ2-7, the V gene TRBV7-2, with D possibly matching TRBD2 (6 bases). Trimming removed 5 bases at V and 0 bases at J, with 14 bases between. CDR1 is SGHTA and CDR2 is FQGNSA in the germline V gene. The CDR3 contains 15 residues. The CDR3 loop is CASSTTSSSSYEQYF. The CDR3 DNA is TGTGCCAGCAGCACCACTAGCTCGAGCTCCTACGAGCAGTACTTC.

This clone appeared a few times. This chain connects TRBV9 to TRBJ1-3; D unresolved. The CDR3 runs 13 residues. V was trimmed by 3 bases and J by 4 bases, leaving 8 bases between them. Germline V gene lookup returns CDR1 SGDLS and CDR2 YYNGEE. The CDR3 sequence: CASSEREGNTIYF. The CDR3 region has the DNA TGTGCCAGCAGCGAGAGGGAAGGAAACACCATATATTTT.

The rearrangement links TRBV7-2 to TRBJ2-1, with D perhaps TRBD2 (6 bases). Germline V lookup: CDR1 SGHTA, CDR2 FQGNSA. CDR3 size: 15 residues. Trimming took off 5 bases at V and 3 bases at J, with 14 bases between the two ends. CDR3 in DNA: TGTGCCAGCAGCCCAGCGGGCGGGAACTACAATGAGCAGTTCTTC. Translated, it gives CASSPAGGNYNEQFF.

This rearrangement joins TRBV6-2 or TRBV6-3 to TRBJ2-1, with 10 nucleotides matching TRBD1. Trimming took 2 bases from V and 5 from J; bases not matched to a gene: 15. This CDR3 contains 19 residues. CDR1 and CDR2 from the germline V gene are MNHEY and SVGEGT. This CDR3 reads CASSYPGQGQAGANNEQFF. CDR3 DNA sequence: TGTGCCAGCAGTTACCCGGGACAGGGGCAAGCGGGAGCTAACAATGAGCAGTTCTTC.

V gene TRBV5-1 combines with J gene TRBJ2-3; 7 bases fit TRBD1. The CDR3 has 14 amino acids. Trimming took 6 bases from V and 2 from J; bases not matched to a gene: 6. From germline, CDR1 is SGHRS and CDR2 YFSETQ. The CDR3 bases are TGCGCCAGCAAACTGACAGGGTTCACAGATACGCAGTATTTT. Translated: CASKLTGFTDTQYF.

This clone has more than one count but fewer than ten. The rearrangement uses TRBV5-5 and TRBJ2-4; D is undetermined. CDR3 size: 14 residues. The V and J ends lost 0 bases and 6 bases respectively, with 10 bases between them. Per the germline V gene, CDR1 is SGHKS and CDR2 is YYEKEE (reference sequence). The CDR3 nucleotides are TGTGCCAGCAGCTTGGGCCGTATCGGAAACATTCAGTACTTC. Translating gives CASSLGRIGNIQYF.

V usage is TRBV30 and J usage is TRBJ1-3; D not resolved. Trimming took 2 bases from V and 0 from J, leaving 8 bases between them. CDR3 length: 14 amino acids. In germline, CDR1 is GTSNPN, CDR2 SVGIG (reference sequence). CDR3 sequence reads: CAWSLEFSGNTIYF. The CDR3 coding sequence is TGTGCCTGGAGTTTGGAGTTCTCTGGAAACACCATATATTTT.

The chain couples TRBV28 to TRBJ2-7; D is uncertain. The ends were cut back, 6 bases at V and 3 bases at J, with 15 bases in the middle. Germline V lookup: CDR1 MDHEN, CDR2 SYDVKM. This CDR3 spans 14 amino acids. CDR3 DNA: TGTGCCAGCAGAGCATATTATGGTTTCTACGAGCAGTACTTC. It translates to CASRAYYGFYEQYF.

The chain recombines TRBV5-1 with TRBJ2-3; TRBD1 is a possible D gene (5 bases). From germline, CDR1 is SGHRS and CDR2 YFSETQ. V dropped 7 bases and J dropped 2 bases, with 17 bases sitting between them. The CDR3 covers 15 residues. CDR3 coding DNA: TGCGCCAGCGGCCCAGGCGGACACTTCACAGATACGCAGTATTTT. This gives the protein CASGPGGHFTDTQYF. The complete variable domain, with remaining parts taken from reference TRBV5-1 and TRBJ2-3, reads KAGVTQTPRYLIKTRGQQVTLSCSPISGHRSVSWYQQTPGQGLQFLFEYFSETQRNKGNFPGRFSGRQFSNSRSEMNVSTLELGDSALYLCASGPGGHFTDTQYFGPGTRLTVL.

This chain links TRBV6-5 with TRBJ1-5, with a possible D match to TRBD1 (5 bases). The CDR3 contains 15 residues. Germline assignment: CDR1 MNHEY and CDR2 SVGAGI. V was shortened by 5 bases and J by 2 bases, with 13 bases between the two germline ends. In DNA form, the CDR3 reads TGTGCCAGCAGTCTGGACATCGGGCGCAATCAGCCCCAGCATTTT. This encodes CASSLDIGRNQPQHF.

DNA of the CDR3: TGCGCCAGCAGCTCATGGACAGGGATGGGCACGCGCGGCTCCTACGAGCAGTACTTC. Translating gives CASSSWTGMGTRGSYEQYF. The chain uses TRBV5-1 and TRBJ2-7; 8 positions agree with TRBD1. The CDR3 consists of 19 residues. Trimming took 3 bases from V and 0 from J; bases not matched to a gene: 17. Per germline, CDR1 SGHRS and CDR2 YFSETQ.

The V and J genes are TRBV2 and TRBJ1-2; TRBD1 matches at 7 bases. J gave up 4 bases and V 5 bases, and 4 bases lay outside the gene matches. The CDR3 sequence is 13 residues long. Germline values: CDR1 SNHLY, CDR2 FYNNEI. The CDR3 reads CASSRQGVYGYTF. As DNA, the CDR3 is TGTGCCAGCAGTCGACAGGGAGTCTATGGCTACACCTTC.

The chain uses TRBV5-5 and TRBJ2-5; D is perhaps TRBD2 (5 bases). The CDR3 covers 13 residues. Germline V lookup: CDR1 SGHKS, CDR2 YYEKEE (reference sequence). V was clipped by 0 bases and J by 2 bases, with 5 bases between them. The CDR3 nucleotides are TGTGCCAGCAGCTTGGGGGAGCAAGAGACCCAGTACTTC. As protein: CASSLGEQETQYF.

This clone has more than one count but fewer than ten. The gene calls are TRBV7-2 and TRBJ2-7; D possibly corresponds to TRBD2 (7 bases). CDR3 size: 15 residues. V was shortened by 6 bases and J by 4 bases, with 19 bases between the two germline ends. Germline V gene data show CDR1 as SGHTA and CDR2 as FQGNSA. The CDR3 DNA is TGTGCCAGCAGTACAGAGACCGGGGGGCGGTACGAGCAGTACTTC. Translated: CASSTETGGRYEQYF.

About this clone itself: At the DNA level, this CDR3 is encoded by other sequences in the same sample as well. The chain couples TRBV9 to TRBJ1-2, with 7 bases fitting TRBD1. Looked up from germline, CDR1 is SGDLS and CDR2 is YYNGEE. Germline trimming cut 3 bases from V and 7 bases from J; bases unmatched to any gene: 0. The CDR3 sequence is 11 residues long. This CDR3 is CASSAGGGYTF. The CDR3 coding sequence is TGTGCCAGCAGCGCAGGGGGTGGCTACACCTTC.

The CDR3 sequence: CASSLDRVETQYF. CDR3 nucleotides: TGTGCCAGCAGCTTGGACAGGGTAGAGACCCAGTACTTC. The V call is TRBV5-6, the J call TRBJ2-5, with D perhaps TRBD1 (6 bases). CDR1 SGHDT and CDR2 YYEEEE come from the germline V gene. The CDR3 extends over 13 amino acids. Trimming stripped 0 bases from V and 4 bases from J, with 7 bases between.

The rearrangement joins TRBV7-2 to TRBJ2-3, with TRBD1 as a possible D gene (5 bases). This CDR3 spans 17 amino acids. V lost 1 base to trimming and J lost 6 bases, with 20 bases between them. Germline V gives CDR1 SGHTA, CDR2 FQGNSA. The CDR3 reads CASSLEWGGYSSDTQYF. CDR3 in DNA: TGTGCCAGCAGCTTAGAGTGGGGCGGATACTCCTCTGATACGCAGTATTTT.

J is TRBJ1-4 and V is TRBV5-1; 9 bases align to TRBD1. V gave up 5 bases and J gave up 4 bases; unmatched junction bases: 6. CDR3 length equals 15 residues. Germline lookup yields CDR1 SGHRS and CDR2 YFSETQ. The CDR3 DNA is TGCGCCAGCAGTACGGGACAGGGCGGTAATGAAAAACTGTTTTTT. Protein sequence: CASSTGQGGNEKLFF.

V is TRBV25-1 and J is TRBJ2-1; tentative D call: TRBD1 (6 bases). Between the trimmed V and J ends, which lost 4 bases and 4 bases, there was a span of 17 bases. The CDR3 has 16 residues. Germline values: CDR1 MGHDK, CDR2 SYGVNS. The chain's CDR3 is CASSGTGTRLYNEQFF. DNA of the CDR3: TGTGCCAGCAGTGGGACCGGGACACGGCTATACAATGAGCAGTTCTTC.

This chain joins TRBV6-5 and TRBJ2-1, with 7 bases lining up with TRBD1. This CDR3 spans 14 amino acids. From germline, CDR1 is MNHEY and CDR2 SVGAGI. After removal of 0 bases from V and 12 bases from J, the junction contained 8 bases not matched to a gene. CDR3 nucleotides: TGTGCCAGCAGTTACTCTCCCACAGGGGTATCGCAGTTCTTC. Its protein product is CASSYSPTGVSQFF.

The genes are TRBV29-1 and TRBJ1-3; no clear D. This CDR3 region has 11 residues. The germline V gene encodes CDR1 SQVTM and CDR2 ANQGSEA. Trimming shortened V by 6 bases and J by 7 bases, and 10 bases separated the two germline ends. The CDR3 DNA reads TGCAGCGTCGACATCGGTAACACCATATATTTT. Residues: CSVDIGNTIYF.

CDR3 sequence reads: CASSSIDEQFF. In DNA form, the CDR3 reads TGTGCCAGCAGTTCAATAGATGAGCAGTTCTTC. The rearrangement joins TRBV3-1 (or the pseudogene TRBV3-2) to TRBJ2-1; no reliable D call. Trimming took 6 bases from V and 8 from J, leaving 8 bases between them. CDR1 is LGHDT, CDR2 YNNKEL, per germline (reference sequence). The CDR3 has 11 amino acids.